Listed here is a single TCR beta chain. Methods used by the authors: Reference gene primer amplification gave estimated nucleated cell counts. The method was immunoSEQ multiplex PCR; TCRdb's version includes in-frame clones alone and lacks a portion of them. Clone size and V and J calls were adopted from that table, with D and trimming inferred from the DNA. The profile shows around 250,000 clones, around nine tenths of them singletons. The entry originates in a study of blood T cell repertoires in COVID-19. Study as a whole: From the United States, Italy and Spain came samples of acute and convalescent COVID-19. PBMCs, B-cell-depleted T cells, or T cells provided the cDNA or gDNA that made up the material.

Germline-derived CDR1 and CDR2 are MDHEN and SYDVKM. Trimming took 2 bases from V and 8 from J, leaving 12 bases between them. The CDR3 loop spans 14 amino acids. One Seattle source followed patients from active infection through their disease course. Sequenced input: peripheral blood. This receptor was taken from a woman between 65 and 79 years old with COVID-19, enrolled during active disease. The J gene is TRBJ2-2, the V gene TRBV28; D gene ambiguous. For the CDR3, the DNA is TGTGCCAGCAGTTTAGGGCCGCCGTCGGGGGAGCTGTTTTTT. It translates to CASSLGPPSGELFF.